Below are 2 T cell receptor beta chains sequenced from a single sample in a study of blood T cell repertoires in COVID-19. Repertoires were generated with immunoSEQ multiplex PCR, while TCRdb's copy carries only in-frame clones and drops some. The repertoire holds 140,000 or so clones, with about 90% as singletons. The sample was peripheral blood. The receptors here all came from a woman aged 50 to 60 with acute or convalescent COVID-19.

The chain's CDR3 is CAWSPLAGGAEAFF. In nucleotides, the CDR3 is TGTGCCTGGAGTCCCCTCGCCGGAGGCGCTGAAGCTTTCTTT. V gene TRBV30 combines with J gene TRBJ1-1, with D hard to call. The CDR3 runs to 14 residues. V dropped 2 bases and J dropped 6 bases, with 16 bases sitting between them. Per the germline V gene, CDR1 is GTSNPN and CDR2 is SVGIG (reference sequence). Using reference TRBV30 and TRBJ1-1 for the parts outside the CDR3, the full variable domain is SQTIHQWPATLVQPVGSPLSLECTVEGTSNPNLYWYRQAAGRGLQLLFYSVGIGQISSEVPQNLSASRPQDRQFILSSKKLLLSDSGFYLCAWSPLAGGAEAFFGQGTRLTVV.

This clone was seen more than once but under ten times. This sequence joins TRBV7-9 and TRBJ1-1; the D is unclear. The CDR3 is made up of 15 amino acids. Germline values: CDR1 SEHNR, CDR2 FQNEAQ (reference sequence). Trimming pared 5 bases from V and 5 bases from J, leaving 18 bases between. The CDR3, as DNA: TGTGCCAGCAGCCCCAGGAGTGCGGGAGGAACTGAAGCTTTCTTT. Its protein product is CASSPRSAGGTEAFF.